A single T cell receptor beta chain is shown here with its context. What it binds is unknown. Only in-frame clones appear in the TCRdb table, and some are missing; sequencing was by immunoSEQ multiplex PCR. Of 150,000 to 200,000 clones in the sample, roughly 92% were seen once. The data were taken from a study of T cell responses to AZD1222 COVID-19 vaccine. The J segment lost 9 bases and the V segment lost 4 bases, leaving 6 bases of the junction unmatched. This CDR3 contains 14 residues. Germline loops: CDR1 SGHDN, CDR2 FVKESK. Findings and caveats of the study: A mostly white British donor set with more females was recruited, and clonal diversity was possibly underestimated. Reportedly, nearly half the spike-specific TCRs target unmutated variant regions.

The sample was peripheral blood, taken on day 0 of AZD1222 vaccination. The receptor was isolated from an adult in good health. V usage is TRBV14 and J usage is TRBJ1-6, with TRBD1 matching over 7 bases. Written as DNA, the CDR3 is TGTGCCAGCAGCCCCGGGACAGCAATTTCACCCCTCCACTTT. It encodes CASSPGTAISPLHF.